These 25 T cell receptor beta chains came from one sample sequenced in a study of cytomegalovirus exposure and HLA in healthy donors. 13 Jbeta primers and 60 Vbeta primers were used for the PCR. Measured with immunoSEQ multiplex PCR; TCRdb has only the in-frame clones, and not every one. The sample shows about 140,000 clones, more than 70% of them seen only once. The source material was PBMCs. These receptors were collected from a man aged 40-49 years in good health and CMV-seronegative.

The rearrangement uses TRBV6-1 and TRBJ1-1; D ambiguous. The CDR3 is made up of 15 amino acids. Germline-derived CDR1 and CDR2 are MNHNS and SASEGT. With 7 bases removed from V and 0 bases from J, the gap between germline ends came to 15 bases. The CDR3 nucleotides read TGTGCCAGCATGAATGGGCAGGCTATGAACACTGAAGCTTTCTTT. Translation gives CASMNGQAMNTEAFF.

The chain combines TRBV7-9 with TRBJ2-3, with 7 bases that match TRBD1. CDR1 is SEHNR, CDR2 FQNEAQ, per germline (reference sequence). The CDR3 has 15 residues. J was trimmed by 4 bases and V by 0 bases; bases with no gene match: 4. CDR3 nucleotide sequence: TGTGCCAGCAGCTTAGCACAGGGGAGACCAGATACGCAGTATTTT. Protein: CASSLAQGRPDTQYF.

The V call is TRBV9, the J call TRBJ2-5, with 8 positions matching TRBD2. J lost 2 bases, V lost 0 bases, and 12 bases had no gene match. The CDR3 loop spans 18 amino acids. CDR1 and CDR2 from the germline V gene are SGDLS and YYNGEE. The CDR3 spells CASSVGVGGSGVQETQYF. As DNA, the CDR3 is TGTGCCAGCAGCGTAGGGGTCGGGGGTAGCGGGGTACAAGAGACCCAGTACTTC.

The rearrangement joins TRBV18 to TRBJ2-6; TRBD1 matches at 7 bases. V trimming: 2 bases; J trimming: 2 bases; junction bases outside the gene matches: 12. The CDR3 contains 19 residues. The germline V gene has CDR1 KGHSH and CDR2 LQKENI. The CDR3 DNA follows: TGTGCCAGCTCACCAACCATGACAGGGACCCCCGCTGGGGCCAACGTCCTGACTTTC. Its translation: CASSPTMTGTPAGANVLTF.

This rearrangement joins TRBV6-5 to TRBJ1-2; 8 nucleotides agree with TRBD1. The CDR3 covers 12 residues. Germline V gene lookup returns CDR1 MNHEY and CDR2 SVGAGI. With V trimmed by 6 bases and J by 8 bases, 5 bases remained unmatched. The CDR3 sequence is CASSYDRGGYTF. The DNA for the CDR3 is TGTGCCAGCAGCTATGACAGGGGCGGCTACACCTTC.

This clone was seen a single time. The gene calls are TRBV5-4 and TRBJ1-1, with D possibly TRBD1 on 6 matching bases. There are 15 residues in the CDR3. Germline CDR1 is SGHNT and CDR2 is YYREEE (reference sequence). V was shortened by 3 bases and J by 1 base, with 13 bases between the two germline ends. CDR3 protein: CASSYYKGQNTEAFF. In DNA, the CDR3 is TGTGCCAGCAGCTACTATAAGGGACAGAACACTGAAGCTTTCTTT.

V and J are TRBV2 and TRBJ2-3; perhaps TRBD1 as D (6 bases). V shed 6 bases and J shed 3 bases, with 10 bases lying between them. Germline CDR1 SNHLY, CDR2 FYNNEI. This CDR3 comprises 13 residues. The CDR3 loop is CASSDTGTDTQYF. CDR3 nucleotides: TGTGCCAGCAGCGACACAGGGACAGATACGCAGTATTTT. The entire variable domain, with the rest obtained from reference TRBV2 and TRBJ2-3, is as follows: EPEVTQTPSHQVTQMGQEVILRCVPISNHLYFYWYRQILGQKVEFLVSFYNNEISEKSEIFDDQFSVERPDGSNFTLKIRSTKLEDSAMYFCASSDTGTDTQYFGPGTRLTVL.

This chain joins TRBV28 and TRBJ1-6, with D perhaps TRBD1 (5 bases). V was clipped by 6 bases and J by 6 bases, with 18 bases between them. The CDR3 spans 16 residues. Germline V lookup: CDR1 MDHEN, CDR2 SYDVKM. DNA of the CDR3: TGTGCCAGCAGCCAGGGAAGCATGGTCTTTAATTCACCCCTCCACTTT. It yields the protein CASSQGSMVFNSPLHF. Filled out from reference TRBV28 and TRBJ1-6, the complete variable domain reads DVKVTQSSRYLVKRTGEKVFLECVQDMDHENMFWYRQDPGLGLRLIYFSYDVKMKEKGDIPEGYSVSREKKERFSLILESASTNQTSMYLCASSQGSMVFNSPLHFGNGTRLTVT.

The chain is built from TRBV7-9 and TRBJ2-7; possible D gene TRBD2, 5 bases. The CDR3 totals 14 residues. Germline V gene sequence: CDR1 SEHNR, CDR2 FQNEAQ (reference sequence). V was clipped by 1 base and J by 7 bases, with 14 bases between them. The CDR3 protein is CASSLDTVGREQYF. As DNA, the CDR3 is TGTGCCAGCAGCTTAGATACAGTGGGGAGAGAGCAGTACTTC. The entire variable domain, with the rest obtained from reference TRBV7-9 and TRBJ2-7, is as follows: DTGVSQNPRHKITKRGQNVTFRCDPISEHNRLYWYRQTLGQGPEFLTYFQNEAQLEKSRLLSDRFSAERPKGSFSTLEIQRTEQGDSAMYLCASSLDTVGREQYFGPGTRLTVT.

This sequence joins TRBV6-6 and TRBJ2-3, with TRBD2 matching 7 bases. Trimming took 0 bases from V and 5 from J; bases not matched to a gene: 5. This CDR3 has 15 amino acids. Germline V gives CDR1 MNHNY, CDR2 SVGAGI (reference sequence). CDR3 coding DNA: TGTGCCAGCAGTTACTCCCCCAGCGGGGAAGATACGCAGTATTTT. It yields the protein CASSYSPSGEDTQYF.

V and J are TRBV5-4 and TRBJ1-1, with D perhaps matching TRBD1 (6 bases). The V and J ends lost 4 bases and 2 bases respectively, with 18 bases between them. Germline CDR1 SGHNT, CDR2 YYREEE (reference sequence). This CDR3 is built from 16 residues. CDR3 residues: CASSRDLGGPNTEAFF. CDR3 sequence (DNA): TGTGCCAGCAGCCGCGACTTGGGGGGGCCCAACACTGAAGCTTTCTTT.

Details on this clone: The junction shows a germline mismatch at one end, possibly a read error. CDR3 amino acids: CAISESGLAGKEQYF. CDR3 coding DNA: TGTGCCATCAGTGAGTCGGGGCTAGCGGGAAAAGAGCAGTACTTC. This rearrangement joins TRBV6-1 to TRBJ2-7, with TRBD2 matching 9 bases. Germline V lookup: CDR1 MNHNS, CDR2 SASEGT. This CDR3 has 15 residues.

The chain uses TRBV4-3 and TRBJ2-1, with 8 positions matching TRBD2. The CDR3 loop spans 16 amino acids. CDR1 and CDR2 (germline): LGHNA, YSLEER. Unmatched junction bases numbered 10, after V lost 0 bases and J lost 9 bases. The CDR3 nucleotides are TGCGCCAGCAGCCAAGATCTTTACGGGGGGGCAGGTGAGCAGTTCTTC. Its protein product is CASSQDLYGGAGEQFF.

The V gene is TRBV30, the J gene TRBJ1-1; D might be TRBD1 (5 bases). Germline values: CDR1 GTSNPN, CDR2 SVGIG (reference sequence). This CDR3 is 15 amino acids long. The V end was cut by 7 bases, the J end by 3 bases, with 21 bases between. The CDR3 is CAYLGGLWGYTEAFF. The CDR3, as DNA: TGTGCCTACCTCGGGGGGTTGTGGGGATACACTGAAGCTTTCTTT.

Details on this clone: The junction departs from germline at one end; a sequencing error may be responsible. The chain couples TRBV7-9 to TRBJ2-5; 10 bases fit TRBD2. This CDR3 is built from 13 residues. Germline loops: CDR1 SEHNR, CDR2 FQNEAQ (reference sequence). DNA for the CDR3: TGTGCCAGCAGCGTAGCGGGGGGAGAGACCCAGTACTTC. Translating gives CASSVAGGETQYF.

V gene TRBV7-9 combines with J gene TRBJ2-3; D remains ambiguous. V lost 6 bases to trimming and J lost 2 bases, with 15 bases between them. The CDR3 runs to 15 residues. The germline V gene encodes CDR1 SEHNR and CDR2 FQNEAQ (reference sequence). The CDR3 here is CASRGHGRSTDTQYF. The CDR3 DNA reads TGTGCCAGCAGGGGCCATGGCAGATCCACAGATACGCAGTATTTT.

The rearrangement links TRBV19 to TRBJ2-1; 13 bases align to TRBD2. CDR1 LNHDA and CDR2 SQIVND come from the germline V gene (reference sequence). This CDR3 has 15 amino acids. The V gene end was trimmed by 9 bases and the J gene end by 8 bases; junction bases not matched to a gene: 10. The CDR3 coding sequence is TGTGCCAGCCCCGCACTAGCGGGGGGGCTCGATGAGCAGTTCTTC. Translating gives CASPALAGGLDEQFF.

This chain uses TRBV27 with TRBJ2-7; D is unclear. Trimming took 4 bases from V and 2 from J, leaving 9 bases between them. The CDR3 covers 13 residues. Germline CDR1 is MNHEY and CDR2 is SMNVEV (reference sequence). CDR3 amino acids: CASSYTRTYEQYF. The CDR3 DNA reads as TGTGCCAGCAGTTACACCCGCACCTACGAGCAGTACTTC.

The chain couples TRBV11-3 to TRBJ1-1, with a possible D match to TRBD1 (5 bases). V dropped 5 bases and J dropped 9 bases, with 13 bases sitting between them. CDR1 is SGHNT, CDR2 YENEEA, per germline. The CDR3 sequence is 12 residues long. This CDR3 reads CASSPGGSQAFF. DNA for the CDR3: TGTGCCAGCAGCCCCGGGGGTTCACAAGCTTTCTTT.

This chain links TRBV28 with TRBJ2-2, with D possibly being TRBD1 (6 bases). Germline V CDR1 and CDR2: MDHEN, SYDVKM. This CDR3 spans 17 amino acids. The V end was cut by 5 bases, the J end by 0 bases, with 16 bases between. CDR3 protein: CASSPQGFGANTGELFF. The CDR3 bases are TGTGCCAGCAGTCCACAGGGTTTTGGGGCGAACACCGGGGAGCTGTTTTTT.

The V gene is TRBV7-3, the J gene TRBJ2-3; 9 bases are shared with TRBD1. After removal of 5 bases from V and 5 bases from J, the junction contained 8 bases not matched to a gene. The germline V gene has CDR1 SGHTA and CDR2 FQGTGA. There are 15 residues in the CDR3. The chain's CDR3 is CASSNTGGALDTQYF. The DNA of the CDR3 is TGTGCCAGCAGCAATACAGGGGGCGCTTTAGATACGCAGTATTTT.

There are a few counts of this clone. Here the CDR3 reads CASSWGARGYEQYF. CDR3 in DNA: TGTGCCAGCAGTTGGGGCGCCAGGGGGTACGAGCAGTACTTC. The V and J genes are TRBV6-5 and TRBJ2-7, with TRBD1 matching over 7 bases. Trimming removed 4 bases from V and 4 bases from J; junction bases left unmatched: 7. The CDR3 extends over 14 amino acids. From germline, CDR1 is MNHEY and CDR2 SVGAGI.

The V gene is TRBV4-2, the J gene TRBJ1-4; D is possibly TRBD1 (6 bases). V was clipped by 0 bases and J by 1 base, with 9 bases between them. This CDR3 region has 16 residues. Germline-derived CDR1 and CDR2 are LGHNA and YNFKEQ. CDR3 sequence reads: CASSQDPRGTNEKLFF. The DNA for the CDR3 is TGTGCCAGCAGCCAAGACCCCAGGGGAACTAATGAAAAACTGTTTTTT.

This chain connects TRBV11-3 to TRBJ2-2, with D possibly being TRBD1 (6 bases). This CDR3 has 15 residues. Germline CDR1 SGHNT, CDR2 YENEEA. Between the trimmed V and J ends, which lost 3 bases and 3 bases, there was a span of 11 bases. The CDR3 nucleotides read TGTGCCAGCAGCTTGGGGCAGGGGCACACCGGGGAGCTGTTTTTT. Translating it yields CASSLGQGHTGELFF. Looking up the rest from reference TRBV11-3 and TRBJ2-2 gives the full variable domain: EAGVVQSPRYKIIEKKQPVAFWCNPISGHNTLYWYLQNLGQGPELLIRYENEEAVDDSQLPKDRFSAERLKGVDSTLKIQPAELGDSAVYLCASSLGQGHTGELFFGEGSRLTVL.

The chain has TRBV9 and TRBJ1-6; TRBD1 is a possible D gene (6 bases). The germline V and J ends were trimmed by 4 bases and 8 bases, with 10 bases remaining between them. Germline V gene data show CDR1 as SGDLS and CDR2 as YYNGEE. This CDR3 spans 13 amino acids. CDR3 in DNA: TGTGCCAGCAGCCCCAGGGGAGATTCACCCCTCCACTTT. It specifies CASSPRGDSPLHF.